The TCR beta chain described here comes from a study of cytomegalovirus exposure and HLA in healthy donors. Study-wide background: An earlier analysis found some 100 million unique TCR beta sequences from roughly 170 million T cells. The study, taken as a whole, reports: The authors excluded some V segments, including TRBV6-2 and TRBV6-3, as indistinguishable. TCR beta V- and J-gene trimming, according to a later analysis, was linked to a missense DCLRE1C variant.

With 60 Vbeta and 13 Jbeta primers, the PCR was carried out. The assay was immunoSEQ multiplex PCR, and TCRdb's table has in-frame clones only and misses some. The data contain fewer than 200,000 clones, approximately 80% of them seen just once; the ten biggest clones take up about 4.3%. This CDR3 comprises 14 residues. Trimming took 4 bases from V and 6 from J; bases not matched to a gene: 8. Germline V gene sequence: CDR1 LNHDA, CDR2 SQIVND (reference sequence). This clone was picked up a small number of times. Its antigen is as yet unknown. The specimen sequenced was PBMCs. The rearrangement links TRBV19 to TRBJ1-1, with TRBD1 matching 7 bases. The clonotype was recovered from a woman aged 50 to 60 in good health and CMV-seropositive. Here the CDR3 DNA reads TGTGCCAGTAGTACCGCGACAGGGTTAGCTGAAGCTTTCTTT. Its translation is CASSTATGLAEAFF.